The present TCR beta chain was sequenced within a study of cytomegalovirus exposure and HLA in healthy donors. Overall study results and limits: Later work showed greater clonal expansion in HLA-associated TCR beta chains than in equally common others. Reports indicated that the classifier achieved high specificity and sensitivity in diagnosing cytomegalovirus status.

The CDR3 totals 14 residues. Germline lookup yields CDR1 SEHNR and CDR2 FQNEAQ (reference sequence). The PCR had 60 Vbeta and 13 Jbeta primers. Clones were sequenced by immunoSEQ multiplex PCR, and TCRdb holds only the in-frame ones, with some missing. The sample has about 150,000 clones; approximately 72% are singletons. This clone showed up just a few times. Its target is unknown. A junction end diverges from the germline sequence, so it may reflect a read error. The material sequenced was PBMCs. This chain connects TRBV7-9 to TRBJ1-2; D unclear. This TCR was recovered from a woman aged 55-69 years in good health and CMV-seronegative. The CDR3 nucleotides are TGTTCCAGCAGCTTAGCCTGGGCAGACTATGGCTACACCTTC. Translation gives CSSSLAWADYGYTF.